The next 27 T cell receptor beta chains were all read from a single sample in a study of PD-L1 blockade in urothelial cancer. Stated time point: pretreatment peripheral blood. Measured with immunoSEQ multiplex PCR; TCRdb has only the in-frame clones, and not every one. The repertoire includes 49,000 or so clones, 85% to 90% of them detected once, and 20% to 25% sits in the top ten. The sample in question was PBMCs, obtained around atezolizumab (anti-PD-L1) treatment. These TCRs come from a man in his 60s with urothelial cancer.

V gene TRBV19 combines with J gene TRBJ1-5, with 8 bases fitting TRBD1. The germline V gene has CDR1 LNHDA and CDR2 SQIVND (reference sequence). V dropped 4 bases and J dropped 9; count of bases not matched to a gene: 8. This CDR3 has 14 amino acids. CDR3 coding DNA: TGTGCCAGTAGTACCCCTGGACAGGGCGGGCCCCAGCATTTT. The encoded protein is CASSTPGQGGPQHF.

V gene TRBV29-1 combines with J gene TRBJ2-7; perhaps TRBD1 as D (7 bases). There are 15 residues in the CDR3. The V gene's germline CDR1 is SQVTM and CDR2 ANQGSEA. The V gene lost 2 bases and the J gene lost 1 base, with 15 bases spanning the gap. As DNA, the CDR3 is TGCAGCGTTGAAAAAGAGACAGGGACTTCCTACGAGCAGTACTTC. Residues: CSVEKETGTSYEQYF.

This chain links TRBV6-1 with TRBJ2-7; D might be TRBD1 (6 bases). The ends were cut back, 2 bases at V and 2 bases at J, with 28 bases in the middle. The CDR3 consists of 20 residues. Germline assignment: CDR1 MNHNS and CDR2 SASEGT. CDR3 sequence: CASSEMLSGHIRQVAYEQYF. CDR3 nucleotide sequence: TGTGCCAGCAGTGAAATGCTAAGCGGCCATATCCGACAGGTAGCCTACGAGCAGTACTTC.

This chain connects TRBV2 to TRBJ1-1, with 9 bases fitting TRBD1. J gave up 4 bases and V 5 bases, and 8 bases lay outside the gene matches. This CDR3 has 15 amino acids. In germline, CDR1 is SNHLY, CDR2 FYNNEI. The CDR3 protein is CASSNNRGRGTEAFF. In DNA, the CDR3 is TGTGCCAGCAGTAATAACAGGGGGCGAGGCACTGAAGCTTTCTTT.

The rearrangement joins TRBV2 to TRBJ2-2; TRBD2 matches 11 bases. The V gene end was trimmed by 6 bases and the J gene end by 5 bases; junction bases not matched to a gene: 5. The length of the CDR3 is 15 residues. Germline V gene lookup returns CDR1 SNHLY and CDR2 FYNNEI. Here the CDR3 DNA reads TGTGCCAGCAGCCCCACTAGCGGGGGTACCGGGGAGCTGTTTTTT. Translating it yields CASSPTSGGTGELFF.

The J gene is TRBJ2-5, the V gene TRBV11-3; 8 positions match TRBD1. The V gene's germline CDR1 is SGHNT and CDR2 YENEEA. J lost 3 bases, V lost 0 bases, and 3 bases had no gene match. This CDR3 is built from 15 residues. The CDR3 DNA reads TGTGCCAGCAGCTTAGATTCGACAGGGGAAGAGACCCAGTACTTC. Protein: CASSLDSTGEETQYF.

Only one count was recorded for this clone. V and J are TRBV27 and TRBJ2-1; 9 nucleotides match TRBD2. Germline loops: CDR1 MNHEY, CDR2 SMNVEV (reference sequence). The CDR3 covers 15 residues. The junction had 7 bases not matched to a gene; V was cut back by 1 base and J by 9 bases. The CDR3 DNA follows: TGTGCCAGCAGTTTATGGCCTAGCGGGACGAGTGAGCAGTTCTTC. This encodes CASSLWPSGTSEQFF.

The chain recombines TRBV15 with TRBJ2-2; 7 bases match TRBD1. This CDR3 spans 13 amino acids. The V gene's germline CDR1 is LNHNV and CDR2 YYDKDF (reference sequence). The J segment lost 4 bases and the V segment lost 6 bases, leaving 2 bases of the junction unmatched. The CDR3 spells CATRQGLTGELFF. Written as DNA, the CDR3 is TGTGCCACCAGACAGGGGCTCACCGGGGAGCTGTTTTTT.

This clone was picked up one time. The chain uses TRBV18 and TRBJ1-1; maybe TRBD1 (6 bases). This CDR3 is 16 amino acids long. Trimming removed 4 bases from V and 0 bases from J, with 15 bases in between. Germline assignment: CDR1 KGHSH and CDR2 LQKENI. The CDR3 is CASSLQMTGLNTEAFF. For the CDR3, the DNA is TGTGCCAGCTCACTACAAATGACAGGTTTGAACACTGAAGCTTTCTTT.

The chain carries TRBV5-1 and TRBJ2-1, with D perhaps TRBD2 (5 bases). The V gene lost 0 bases and the J gene lost 5 bases, with 12 bases spanning the gap. The germline gives CDR1 SGHRS, CDR2 YFSETQ. The CDR3 has 15 amino acids. The CDR3 region has the DNA TGCGCCAGCAGCTTGGATCCAGCGGCGAACAATGAGCAGTTCTTC. Translating gives CASSLDPAANNEQFF.

This clone was observed a single time. V and J are TRBV2 and TRBJ1-2, with TRBD1 matching over 9 bases. Germline V gene data show CDR1 as SNHLY and CDR2 as FYNNEI. Unmatched junction bases numbered 7, after V lost 4 bases and J lost 4 bases. This CDR3 comprises 15 residues. CDR3 bases: TGTGCCAGCAGTGGTTCGGGACAGGGTCCCTATGGCTACACCTTC. Its protein is CASSGSGQGPYGYTF.

V gene TRBV9 combines with J gene TRBJ1-1; 8 bases map to TRBD1. Germline CDR1 SGDLS, CDR2 YYNGEE. V trimming: 6 bases; J trimming: 0 bases; junction bases outside the gene matches: 7. The CDR3 runs to 15 residues. CDR3 DNA: TGTGCCAGCACGGCAGGGGGCGAAATGAACACTGAAGCTTTCTTT. It specifies CASTAGGEMNTEAFF.

The rearrangement uses TRBV14 and TRBJ1-6; 8 bases match TRBD1. Germline V gives CDR1 SGHDN, CDR2 FVKESK. The CDR3 runs 15 residues. Trimming at V came to 4 bases and at J to 7 bases, leaving 6 bases not matched to a gene. CDR3 in DNA: TGTGCCAGCAGCCCCTTGGACAGGGCGAATTCACCCCTCCACTTT. This codes for CASSPLDRANSPLHF.

This clone was observed once. This chain links TRBV5-1 with TRBJ2-2, with D perhaps TRBD2 (6 bases). V was cut by 3 bases and J by 7 bases, with 22 bases left in between. The CDR3 totals 17 residues. CDR1 SGHRS and CDR2 YFSETQ come from the germline V gene. The CDR3, as DNA: TGCGCCAGCAGCTCAAATAGCGGCCTACTAGGAGGCGGGGAGCTGTTTTTT. It specifies CASSSNSGLLGGGELFF.

The chain recombines TRBV19 with TRBJ1-2; TRBD1 might be the D (5 bases). The V gene lost 10 bases and the J gene lost 4 bases, with 10 bases spanning the gap. This CDR3 has 11 residues. In germline, CDR1 is LNHDA, CDR2 SQIVND (reference sequence). In nucleotides, the CDR3 is TGTGCCATAAACGGGGGCTATGGCTACACCTTC. As protein: CAINGGYGYTF.

CDR3 sequence reads: CASSRTGNIPYEQYF. CDR3 DNA sequence: TGTGCCAGCTCAAGGACAGGCAATATTCCCTACGAGCAGTACTTC. The chain carries TRBV18 and TRBJ2-7; 7 bases match TRBD1. J gave up 2 bases and V 5 bases, and 9 bases lay outside the gene matches. The CDR3 loop spans 15 amino acids. Looked up from germline, CDR1 is KGHSH and CDR2 is LQKENI.

V and J are TRBV19 and TRBJ2-3; TRBD1 agrees at 8 bases. The germline CDR1 and CDR2 sequences are LNHDA and SQIVND (reference sequence). Germline trimming cut 3 bases from V and 2 bases from J; bases unmatched to any gene: 19. This CDR3 is built from 20 residues. In nucleotides, the CDR3 is TGTGCCAGTAGTATGTCGGGCCGAACAGGGGGTCGGGCTACCACAGATACGCAGTATTTT. Translated: CASSMSGRTGGRATTDTQYF. Full variable domain (rest looked up from reference TRBV19 and TRBJ2-3): DGGITQSPKYLFRKEGQNVTLSCEQNLNHDAMYWYRQDPGQGLRLIYYSQIVNDFQKGDIAEGYSVSREKKESFPLTVTSAQKNPTAFYLCASSMSGRTGGRATTDTQYFGPGTRLTVL.

This chain uses TRBV5-1 with TRBJ2-3, with 8 nucleotides matching TRBD1. In germline, CDR1 is SGHRS, CDR2 YFSETQ. V trimming: 1 base; J trimming: 6 bases; junction bases outside the gene matches: 7. The CDR3 totals 15 residues. CDR3 in amino acids: CASSLTGGTWDTQYF. The CDR3 region has the DNA TGCGCCAGCAGCTTGACAGGGGGGACATGGGATACGCAGTATTTT.

This sequence joins TRBV5-1 and TRBJ1-6; 9 nucleotides align to TRBD1. J gave up 7 bases and V 0 bases, and 5 bases lay outside the gene matches. CDR3 length: 16 amino acids. Germline lookup yields CDR1 SGHRS and CDR2 YFSETQ. The CDR3 coding sequence is TGCGCCAGCAGCTTGGGGGCCGGACAGGGGAATTCACCCCTCCACTTT. Translation: CASSLGAGQGNSPLHF.

The rearrangement links TRBV2 to TRBJ1-2, with D perhaps TRBD1 (6 bases). The V end was cut by 10 bases, the J end by 4 bases, with 16 bases between. This CDR3 contains 13 residues. CDR1 is SNHLY and CDR2 is FYNNEI in the germline V gene. The CDR3 protein is CANVPEQGYGYTF. The CDR3 nucleotides read TGTGCCAACGTTCCCGAACAGGGCTATGGCTACACCTTC.

This clone was recorded a few times. The V and J genes are TRBV5-1 and TRBJ1-1; 8 bases are a match to TRBD1. The CDR3 consists of 15 residues. V trimming: 4 bases; J trimming: 1 base; junction bases outside the gene matches: 6. The germline CDR1 and CDR2 sequences are SGHRS and YFSETQ. CDR3 sequence (DNA): TGCGCCAGCAGCAACGGACAGGGACCGAACACTGAAGCTTTCTTT. This codes for CASSNGQGPNTEAFF.

The chain recombines TRBV2 with TRBJ1-2; 7 bases match TRBD1. Trimming at V came to 8 bases and at J to 1 base, leaving 4 bases not matched to a gene. Germline V gene data show CDR1 as SNHLY and CDR2 as FYNNEI. The length of the CDR3 is 13 residues. CDR3 protein: CASRQGYNYGYTF. The CDR3 bases are TGTGCCAGCCGACAGGGCTATAACTATGGCTACACCTTC.

The V and J genes are TRBV27 and TRBJ1-2; 7 bases line up with TRBD1. CDR1 and CDR2 (germline): MNHEY, SMNVEV (reference sequence). The CDR3 extends over 16 amino acids. V lost 4 bases and J lost 0; bases outside the gene matches: 8. The CDR3, as DNA: TGTGCCAGCAGTTCGCCGGGACAGATAGCTAACTATGGCTACACCTTC. This encodes CASSSPGQIANYGYTF.

The chain joins TRBV6-1 to TRBJ2-7; 7 bases line up with TRBD2. Trimming cost V 0 bases and J 7 bases; bases outside gene matches: 3. This CDR3 region has 13 residues. Germline CDR1 reads MNHNS; CDR2 reads SASEGT. CDR3 bases: TGTGCCAGCAGTGAAGCGCCGGGGGGAGAGCAGTACTTC. Residues: CASSEAPGGEQYF.

The J gene is TRBJ1-4, the V gene TRBV5-1, with D possibly being TRBD1 (6 bases). Germline V CDR1 and CDR2: SGHRS, YFSETQ. Deletions cut 4 bases from V and 7 bases from J, with 17 bases between. CDR3 length: 15 amino acids. CDR3 DNA sequence: TGCGCCAGCAGCCCCCAAGGGGGTTCTTCTGAAAAACTGTTTTTT. Protein sequence: CASSPQGGSSEKLFF.

This clone showed up just once. The chain links TRBV9 to TRBJ2-3; 11 nucleotides align to TRBD2. V lost 1 base, J lost 5 bases, and 3 bases stayed unmatched. This CDR3 region has 15 residues. The germline CDR1 and CDR2 sequences are SGDLS and YYNGEE. CDR3 region: CASSVLAGGVDTQYF. For the CDR3, the DNA is TGTGCCAGCAGCGTATTAGCGGGGGGGGTAGATACGCAGTATTTT.

The chain has TRBV6-1 and TRBJ2-2; D not resolved. The CDR3 spans 13 residues. Germline CDR1 and CDR2: MNHNS and SASEGT. With 2 bases removed from V and 6 bases from J, the gap between germline ends came to 7 bases. CDR3 DNA: TGTGCCAGCAGTGAAATTACATCCGGGGAGCTGTTTTTT. Its protein is CASSEITSGELFF.